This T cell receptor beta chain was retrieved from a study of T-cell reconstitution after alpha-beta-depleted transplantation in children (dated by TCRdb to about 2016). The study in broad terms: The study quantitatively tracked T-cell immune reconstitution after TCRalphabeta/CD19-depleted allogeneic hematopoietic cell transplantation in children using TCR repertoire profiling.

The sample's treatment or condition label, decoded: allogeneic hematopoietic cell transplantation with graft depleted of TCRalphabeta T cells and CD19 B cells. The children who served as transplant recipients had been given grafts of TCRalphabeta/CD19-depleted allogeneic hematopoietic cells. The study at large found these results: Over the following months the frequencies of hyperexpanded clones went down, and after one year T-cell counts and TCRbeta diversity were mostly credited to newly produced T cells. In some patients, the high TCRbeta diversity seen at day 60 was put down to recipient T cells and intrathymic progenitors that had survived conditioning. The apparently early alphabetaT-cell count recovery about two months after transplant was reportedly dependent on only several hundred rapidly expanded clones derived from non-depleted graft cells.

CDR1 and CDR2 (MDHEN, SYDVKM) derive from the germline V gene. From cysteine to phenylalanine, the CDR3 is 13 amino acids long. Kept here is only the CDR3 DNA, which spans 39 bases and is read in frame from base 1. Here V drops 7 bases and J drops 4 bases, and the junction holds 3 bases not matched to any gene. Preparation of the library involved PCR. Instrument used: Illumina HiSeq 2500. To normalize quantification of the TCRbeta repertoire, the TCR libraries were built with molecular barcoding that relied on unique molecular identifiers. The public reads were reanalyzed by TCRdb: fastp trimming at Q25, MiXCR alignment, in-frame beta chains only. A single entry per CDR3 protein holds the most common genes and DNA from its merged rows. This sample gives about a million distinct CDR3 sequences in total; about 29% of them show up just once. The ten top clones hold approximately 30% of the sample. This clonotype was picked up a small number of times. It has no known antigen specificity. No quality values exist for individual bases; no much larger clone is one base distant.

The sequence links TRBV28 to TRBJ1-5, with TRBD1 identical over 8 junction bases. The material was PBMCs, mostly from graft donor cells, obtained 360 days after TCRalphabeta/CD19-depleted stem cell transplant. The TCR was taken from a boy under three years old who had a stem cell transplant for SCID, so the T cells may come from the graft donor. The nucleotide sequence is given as TGTGCCAGCACCCACAGGGGGAATCAGCCCCAGCATTTT. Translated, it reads CASTHRGNQPQHF.